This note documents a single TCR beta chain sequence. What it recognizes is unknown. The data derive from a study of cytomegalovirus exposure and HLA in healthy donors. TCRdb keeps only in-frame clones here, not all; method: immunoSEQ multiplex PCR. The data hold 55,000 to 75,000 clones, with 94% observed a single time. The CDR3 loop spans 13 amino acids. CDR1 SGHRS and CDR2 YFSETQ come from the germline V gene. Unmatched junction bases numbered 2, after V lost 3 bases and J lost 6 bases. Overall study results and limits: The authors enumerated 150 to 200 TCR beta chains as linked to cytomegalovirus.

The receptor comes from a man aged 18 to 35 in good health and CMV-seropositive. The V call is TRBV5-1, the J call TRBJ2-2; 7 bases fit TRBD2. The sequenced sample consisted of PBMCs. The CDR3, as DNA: TGCGCCAGCAGCTCGGGGGGATCCGGGGAGCTGTTTTTT. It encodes CASSSGGSGELFF.